The 6 T cell receptor beta chains below were found in one sample sequenced in a study of cytomegalovirus exposure and HLA in healthy donors. Both 60 Vbeta primers and 13 Jbeta primers went into the PCR. Some clones are missing from TCRdb's copy, which holds only in-frame ones; the method was immunoSEQ multiplex PCR. Its table lists some 110,000 clones. The sample taken for sequencing was PBMCs. All receptors come from a man younger than 40 in good health and CMV-seronegative.

The chain couples TRBV7-3 to TRBJ1-1; D is unresolved. This CDR3 comprises 13 residues. CDR1 is SGHTA, CDR2 FQGTGA, per germline. Between the trimmed V and J ends, which lost 4 bases and 4 bases, there was a span of 10 bases. The CDR3 sequence is CASSYGGTTEAFF. The CDR3, as DNA: TGTGCCAGCAGCTACGGAGGTACCACTGAAGCTTTCTTT.

The chain joins TRBV7-2 to TRBJ2-2; D is ambiguous. Deletions cut 11 bases from V and 0 bases from J, with 10 bases between. The CDR3 consists of 13 residues. Germline lookup yields CDR1 SGHTA and CDR2 FQGNSA. In nucleotides, the CDR3 is TGTGCCTCCGACCGGGCGAACACCGGGGAGCTGTTTTTT. This gives the protein CASDRANTGELFF.

This rearrangement joins TRBV19 to TRBJ2-1; 7 bases agree with TRBD1. CDR1 and CDR2 (germline): LNHDA, SQIVND (reference sequence). This CDR3 has 14 amino acids. Germline trimming cut 5 bases from V and 7 bases from J; bases unmatched to any gene: 8. The CDR3 loop is CASSSPLRGNEQFF. As DNA, the CDR3 is TGTGCCAGTAGTTCGCCTCTCAGGGGGAATGAGCAGTTCTTC. The full variable domain, completed using reference TRBV19 and TRBJ2-1, is DGGITQSPKYLFRKEGQNVTLSCEQNLNHDAMYWYRQDPGQGLRLIYYSQIVNDFQKGDIAEGYSVSREKKESFPLTVTSAQKNPTAFYLCASSSPLRGNEQFFGPGTRLTVL.

The J gene is TRBJ2-7, the V gene TRBV30; weak D call: TRBD1 (5 bases). CDR3 size: 15 residues. Deletions cut 0 bases from V and 4 bases from J, with 16 bases between. Germline V lookup: CDR1 GTSNPN, CDR2 SVGIG (reference sequence). The CDR3 DNA reads TGTGCCTGGAGTGTAGGTCCGGGCAGGGAATACGAGCAGTACTTC. Translation gives CAWSVGPGREYEQYF.

J is TRBJ1-1 and V is TRBV11-3; 10 bases match TRBD1. The CDR3 is 15 residues long. J gave up 1 base and V 8 bases, and 7 bases lay outside the gene matches. CDR1 and CDR2 from the germline V gene are SGHNT and YENEEA. CDR3: CASRGQGQENTEAFF. The DNA of the CDR3 is TGTGCCAGCCGGGGACAGGGGCAAGAGAACACTGAAGCTTTCTTT.

V usage is TRBV4-3 and J usage is TRBJ2-2; the D gene is possibly TRBD1 (5 bases). Germline loops: CDR1 LGHNA, CDR2 YSLEER. The V gene lost 1 base and the J gene lost 0 bases, with 9 bases spanning the gap. This CDR3 is 16 amino acids long. This CDR3 is CASSQGPGTNTGELFF. DNA of the CDR3: TGCGCCAGCAGCCAAGGCCCAGGGACGAACACCGGGGAGCTGTTTTTT.